This T cell receptor beta chain was recorded in a study of blood T cells in healthy people across ages. Study outcomes and limitations: Estimated diversity across one million T cells was deemed an underestimate.

Only a few counts were recorded for this clonotype. What it binds is not known. Germline values: CDR1 MNHEY, CDR2 SVGEGT. The CDR3 covers 14 residues. Trimming left V 6 bases short and J 2 bases short, with 12 bases between. A J-beta primer mix and a sample-barcoded 5' primer were used in a second PCR of about 7 to 12 cycles. Every cDNA was tagged by a template-switch adaptor with 12 random nucleotides. TCRdb re-called the 5' RACE reads with MiXCR, one entry per CDR3 protein. Seen here are 980,000 or so distinct CDR3 sequences, 40% to 60% observed once, and the top ten hold about an eighth. Peripheral blood, about 9.8 milliliters per donor, was collected. Researchers isolated at least 6.5 million PBMCs per sample.

The clonotype comes from a man under 40 in good health. The chain employs TRBV6-2 or TRBV6-3 and TRBJ2-3; D unresolved. What was sequenced was blood. CDR3 DNA: TGTGCCAGCAGCCGGGCCAGCAACACAGATACGCAGTATTTT. Its protein product is CASSRASNTDTQYF.